This T cell receptor (beta chain) was sequenced for a study of blood T cell repertoires in COVID-19 (dated by TCRdb to about 2020). About the full investigation: Samples from collaborators originated in the United States, Italy and Spain and spanned both the acute and convalescent phases of COVID-19. The prospective study material was composed of cDNA or gDNA derived from T cells, B-cell-depleted T cells, or PBMCs. Subjects who had been exposed to COVID-19, were actively infected with it, or had recovered from it provided the deeply sampled blood TCRbeta repertoires that made up the dataset. The repertoires were released in a freely available public database intended as a resource for research on the immune response to SARS-CoV-2. The samples were drawn from two sources: the first 160 participants of the ongoing ImmuneRACE study, and 950 to 1,500 subjects contributed by 6 global collaborators. Sample metadata almost always included a de-identified subject ID, COVID-19 status, age in years and sex. Where available, HLA class I and class II types were taken from metadata supplied by the sample provider and were not determined by assay-based typing.

The CDR3 starts with the cysteine, ends with the phenylalanine, and has 14 residues. The DNA shown is the 42-base CDR3, in frame from base 1. The V and J ends are trimmed by 6 bases and 0 bases, leaving 11 bases between them. CDR1 and CDR2 were assigned from the germline V gene as SGHVT and SQSDAQ. Concerning this clone itself: The antigen it binds to is not known. No much larger clone exists at a distance of one base, and base qualities are not known.

The immunoSEQ Assay, a bias-controlled multiplex PCR, was used to amplify TCRbeta CDR3 regions from genomic DNA. The paper's data handling went like this. The number of nucleated cells in each sample was estimated from the amplification of reference gene primers within the assay. To quantify the absolute abundance of each unique TCRbeta CDR3 rearrangement, sequence reads were collapsed and filtered. Productive Simpson clonality was computed per sample as the square root of Simpson's diversity index over productive rearrangements. TCRdb carries this immuneACCESS record with in-frame sequences only. Its versions omit some clonotypes, under half of them owing to an unresolved V gene in the studies checked, with the rest unexplained. That table supplies the V and J calls and clone size; D and trimming were determined from the DNA. This sample has tens of thousands of clones in its table, and about 88% of those were observed once. The top ten constitute 3.1% of the sample.

The paper's findings and limits, for the study overall: Clinical and demographic metadata were provided uncurated, with the amount varying by source and participant.

Enrolling through a virtual design, the prospective study's participants ranged in age from roughly 18 to 100 years and lived across roughly 23 United States geographic areas. In the prospective study, cohorts were assigned on the basis of participant-reported clinical history obtained from a screening survey and a study questionnaire. For ImmuneRACE Cohort 3, a participant was defined as recovered based on two consecutive negative NP/OP PCR tests, clearance by a healthcare professional, or resolution of symptoms. In the prospective study, mobile phlebotomists collected whole blood, serum and a nasopharyngeal or oropharyngeal swab from each participant. Prospective study participants could optionally give additional blood draws and questionnaires over an approximately two-month period. Before DNA extraction, blood samples from the prospective study were shipped at room temperature or frozen.

Material for sequencing was PBMCs or T cells enriched from blood (not recorded which). The sequence was collected from a woman aged 50 to 60 who had recovered from COVID-19. The chain is made from TRBV7-4 and TRBJ1-1; the D gene is not confidently resolved. The DNA reads TGTGCCAGCAGATTGAAACACATGAACACTGAAGCTTTCTTT. Translation gives CASRLKHMNTEAFF.